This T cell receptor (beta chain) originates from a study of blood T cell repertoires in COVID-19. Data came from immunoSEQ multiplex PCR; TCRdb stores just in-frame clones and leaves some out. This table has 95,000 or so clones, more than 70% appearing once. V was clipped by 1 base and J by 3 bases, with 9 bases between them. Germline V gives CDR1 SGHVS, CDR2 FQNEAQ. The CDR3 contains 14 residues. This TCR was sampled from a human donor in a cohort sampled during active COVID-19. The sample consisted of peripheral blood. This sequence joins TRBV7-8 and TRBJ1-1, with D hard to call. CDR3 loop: CASSLVVLDTEAFF. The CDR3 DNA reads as TGTGCCAGCAGCTTAGTGGTACTGGACACTGAAGCTTTCTTT.